A single sample gave rise to the 18 T cell receptor beta chains below, sequenced in a study of blood T cell repertoires in COVID-19. Using immunoSEQ multiplex PCR, the repertoire was profiled, and TCRdb retains in-frame clones only, with some absent. Seen here are approximately 230,000 clones, 80% to 90% observed once, and the top ten hold roughly 5.8%. Material for sequencing was peripheral blood. The receptor source for this set is a man at least 80 years old with acute or convalescent COVID-19.

The rearrangement uses TRBV7-9 and TRBJ2-2; D not resolved. There are 12 residues in the CDR3. The V gene lost 8 bases and the J gene lost 4 bases, with 8 bases spanning the gap. The germline gives CDR1 SEHNR, CDR2 FQNEAQ (reference sequence). The CDR3 region is CASSRTTGELFF. For the CDR3, the DNA is TGTGCCAGCTCGCGAACCACCGGGGAGCTGTTTTTT.

V gene TRBV19 combines with J gene TRBJ2-7; 9 nucleotides align to TRBD1. The length of the CDR3 is 16 residues. Losses at the gene ends were 1 base for V and 5 bases for J; bases not matched to a gene: 9. The V gene's germline CDR1 is LNHDA and CDR2 SQIVND (reference sequence). As DNA, the CDR3 is TGTGCCAGTAGTATAGGATCGACAGGGGGAATTAACGAGCAGTACTTC. This translates into CASSIGSTGGINEQYF.

This sequence joins TRBV7-9 and TRBJ2-1, with 9 bases lining up with TRBD1. J lost 5 bases, V lost 5 bases, and 7 bases had no gene match. The length of the CDR3 is 15 residues. CDR1 and CDR2 (germline): SEHNR, FQNEAQ (reference sequence). CDR3 in amino acids: CASSPGQGFDNEQFF. The CDR3 DNA sequence: TGTGCCAGCAGCCCAGGACAGGGGTTTGACAATGAGCAGTTCTTC.

J is TRBJ2-3 and V is TRBV7-9; a possible D gene is TRBD1 (6 bases). CDR1 SEHNR and CDR2 FQNEAQ come from the germline V gene (reference sequence). V shed 5 bases and J shed 7 bases, with 13 bases lying between them. The CDR3 is made up of 13 amino acids. The CDR3, as DNA: TGTGCCAGCAGCGGACAGAGGACAAATACGCAGTATTTT. This codes for CASSGQRTNTQYF.

The genes are TRBV27 and TRBJ2-5; TRBD1 agrees at 7 bases. This CDR3 is 15 amino acids long. The germline V gene has CDR1 MNHEY and CDR2 SMNVEV (reference sequence). Trimming at V came to 3 bases and at J to 6 bases, leaving 10 bases not matched to a gene. This CDR3 is CASSFTRQGRQTQYF. The CDR3 DNA is TGTGCCAGCAGTTTCACACGACAGGGACGACAGACCCAGTACTTC.

This chain links TRBV14 with TRBJ1-1, with D tentatively TRBD1 (6 bases). Germline CDR1 SGHDN, CDR2 FVKESK. This CDR3 is 13 amino acids long. V lost 6 bases, J lost 4 bases, and 12 bases lay in between. CDR3 sequence reads: CASSGQGSTEAFF. CDR3 bases: TGTGCCAGCAGTGGGCAGGGGAGCACTGAAGCTTTCTTT.

The rearrangement links TRBV28 to TRBJ1-5; weak D call: TRBD1 (6 bases). Trimming left V 6 bases short and J 2 bases short, with 17 bases between. The V gene's germline CDR1 is MDHEN and CDR2 SYDVKM. The CDR3 sequence is 16 residues long. In DNA, the CDR3 is TGTGCCAGCAGGTTAGGGGGGGAGGTCGGCAATCAGCCCCAGCATTTT. Translating it yields CASRLGGEVGNQPQHF.

The chain recombines TRBV27 with TRBJ1-6; 7 bases are a match to TRBD1. Losses at the gene ends were 4 bases for V and 11 bases for J; bases not matched to a gene: 8. This CDR3 has 14 amino acids. CDR1 and CDR2 (germline): MNHEY, SMNVEV (reference sequence). The CDR3 bases are TGTGCCAGCAGTTCGACAGGGTTCGTGACACCCCTCCACTTT. The encoded protein is CASSSTGFVTPLHF.

The chain joins TRBV11-2 to TRBJ2-2, with 10 bases matching TRBD1. Germline V CDR1 and CDR2: SGHAT, FQNNGV. The length of the CDR3 is 18 residues. V shed 5 bases and J 0 bases; nucleotides not matched to a gene: 9. The CDR3 region has the DNA TGTGCCAGCAGCCAAGAAGGACAGGGGGTAACGAACACCGGGGAGCTGTTTTTT. Translating gives CASSQEGQGVTNTGELFF.

The rearrangement joins TRBV5-8 to TRBJ2-1; D not certain. The V end was cut by 6 bases, the J end by 0 bases, with 7 bases between. Germline V gene sequence: CDR1 SGHTS, CDR2 YDEGEE. The CDR3 is 13 residues long. The CDR3 loop is CASNQRSYNEQFF. In DNA form, the CDR3 reads TGTGCCAGCAACCAGCGCTCCTACAATGAGCAGTTCTTC.

The chain's CDR3 is CASSPTPGQGGTEAFF. CDR3 in DNA: TGCGCCAGCAGCCCTACACCCGGCCAGGGCGGAACTGAAGCTTTCTTT. V gene TRBV5-1 combines with J gene TRBJ1-1; maybe TRBD1 (5 bases). The CDR3 runs to 16 residues. Trimming pared 4 bases from V and 5 bases from J, leaving 21 bases between. CDR1 is SGHRS, CDR2 YFSETQ, per germline.

The chain joins TRBV7-9 to TRBJ2-7; 8 bases agree with TRBD2. V was pared by 2 bases and J by 0 bases, with 3 bases of the junction left unmatched. The V gene's germline CDR1 is SEHNR and CDR2 FQNEAQ (reference sequence). This CDR3 comprises 15 residues. The DNA for the CDR3 is TGTGCCAGCAGCTTATTCACTAGCGGCTCCTACGAGCAGTACTTC. It encodes CASSLFTSGSYEQYF.

The chain links TRBV5-1 to TRBJ2-3, with D possibly matching TRBD1 (5 bases). V was cut by 4 bases and J by 4 bases, with 16 bases left in between. CDR3 length: 15 amino acids. Germline values: CDR1 SGHRS, CDR2 YFSETQ. The CDR3 spells CASSVQGPVADTQYF. The CDR3 nucleotides read TGCGCCAGCAGCGTCCAGGGCCCTGTAGCAGATACGCAGTATTTT.

The V and J genes are TRBV2 and TRBJ1-2; TRBD1 matches 10 bases. Unmatched junction bases numbered 6, after V lost 2 bases and J lost 6 bases. The CDR3 is 15 residues long. In germline, CDR1 is SNHLY, CDR2 FYNNEI. CDR3 residues: CASSELMTGGHGYTF. CDR3 sequence (DNA): TGTGCCAGCAGTGAATTAATGACAGGGGGCCATGGCTACACCTTC.

This clone was seen only a few times. This chain connects TRBV4-2 to TRBJ2-2; a possible D gene is TRBD2 (5 bases). Germline V gives CDR1 LGHNA, CDR2 YNFKEQ. This CDR3 is built from 17 residues. Trimming took 0 bases from V and 2 from J, leaving 13 bases between them. In DNA, the CDR3 is TGTGCCAGCAGCCAAGATTACAGCGGACCTAACACCGGGGAGCTGTTTTTT. Its translation is CASSQDYSGPNTGELFF.

The gene calls are TRBV9 and TRBJ1-2, with D unresolved. Per germline, CDR1 SGDLS and CDR2 YYNGEE. The CDR3 loop spans 13 amino acids. The V and J ends lost 4 bases and 1 base respectively, with 8 bases between them. The CDR3 sequence is CASSTALNYGYTF. DNA of the CDR3: TGTGCCAGCAGCACCGCGCTTAACTATGGCTACACCTTC.

The chain recombines TRBV7-6 with TRBJ2-3; 8 bases align to TRBD2. The germline CDR1 and CDR2 sequences are SGHVS and FNYEAQ. The CDR3 has 16 amino acids. With V trimmed by 5 bases and J by 4 bases, 11 bases remained unmatched. CDR3 loop: CASSPEREKGSDTQYF. The CDR3 bases are TGTGCCAGCAGCCCCGAGCGGGAGAAGGGCTCAGATACGCAGTATTTT.

This rearrangement joins TRBV19 to TRBJ2-6, with 7 bases that match TRBD1. The germline V gene encodes CDR1 LNHDA and CDR2 SQIVND (reference sequence). The CDR3 runs 16 residues. V lost 7 bases and J lost 4; bases outside the gene matches: 10. CDR3 sequence reads: CASKGEGQLGANVLTF. CDR3 coding DNA: TGTGCCAGTAAGGGAGAGGGACAGCTCGGGGCCAACGTCCTGACTTTC.